This entry lists 3 T cell receptor beta chains sequenced from one sample in a study of cytomegalovirus exposure and HLA in healthy donors. Researchers ran the PCR with 60 Vbeta and 13 Jbeta primers. Data came from immunoSEQ multiplex PCR; TCRdb stores just in-frame clones and leaves some out. In the table there are more than 95,000 clones, 65% to 75% of which are singletons. The sequencing input was PBMCs. These receptors were collected from a man aged 35 to 55 in good health and CMV-seropositive.

V and J are TRBV18 and TRBJ1-1; D is undetermined. Germline V gene data show CDR1 as KGHSH and CDR2 as LQKENI. The CDR3 consists of 15 residues. The V end lost 2 bases, the J end lost 1 base, and 11 bases lay between the germline ends. The CDR3 region has the DNA TGTGCCAGCTCACCAGGGCTGATCCCGAACACTGAAGCTTTCTTT. Translation gives CASSPGLIPNTEAFF.

The gene calls are TRBV5-1 and TRBJ2-1; no definite D call. Trimming took off 4 bases at V and 0 bases at J, with 17 bases between the two ends. Germline values: CDR1 SGHRS, CDR2 YFSETQ. The CDR3 loop spans 17 amino acids. CDR3 protein: CASSPGSASYSYNEQFF. The DNA for the CDR3 is TGCGCCAGCAGCCCTGGAAGTGCTAGTTACTCCTACAATGAGCAGTTCTTC. The full variable domain, in which reference TRBV5-1 and TRBJ2-1 provide the parts outside the CDR3, is KAGVTQTPRYLIKTRGQQVTLSCSPISGHRSVSWYQQTPGQGLQFLFEYFSETQRNKGNFPGRFSGRQFSNSRSEMNVSTLELGDSALYLCASSPGSASYSYNEQFFGPGTRLTVL.

This clone turned up a few times. This chain joins TRBV5-1 and TRBJ2-3; D is unresolved. This CDR3 comprises 15 residues. The germline CDR1 and CDR2 sequences are SGHRS and YFSETQ. Trimming took 2 bases from V and 3 from J, leaving 13 bases between them. CDR3 sequence (DNA): TGCGCCAGCAGCTTAGGCCTAGGTAGTACAGATACGCAGTATTTT. It translates to CASSLGLGSTDTQYF.